These 15 T cell receptor beta chains came from one sample sequenced in a study of T cells in Graves' hyperthyroidism and ophthalmopathy. Amplification of TCR beta CDR3 regions was performed using RNA transcripts as template. Using the HTBI primer set, a first-round RT-PCR was run on the TCR CDR3. Using its own MiXCR run on the multiplex PCR reads, TCRdb lists one record per CDR3 protein. The sample lists 500,000 or so distinct CDR3 sequences, about 16% seen once, with 25% to 30% in the top ten. The sequencing input was blood. The receptors derive from a woman aged 30 to 39 with Graves' ophthalmopathy.

There are many counts of this clonotype. The J gene is TRBJ2-7, the V gene TRBV6-2 or TRBV6-3; 7 bases are shared with TRBD1. V lost 0 bases and J lost 6; bases outside the gene matches: 11. CDR1 and CDR2 from the germline V gene are MNHEY and SVGEGT. This CDR3 is built from 16 residues. The CDR3 DNA follows: TGTGCCAGCAGTTACTCGTGGGAGACAGGGTTGGTCGAGCAGTACTTC. This gives the protein CASSYSWETGLVEQYF.

This clonotype was seen ten or more times. The rearrangement links TRBV2 to TRBJ2-3; 8 bases fit TRBD1. The CDR3 spans 14 residues. After removal of 2 bases from V and 6 bases from J, the junction contained 4 bases not matched to a gene. CDR1 SNHLY and CDR2 FYNNEI come from the germline V gene. The CDR3 sequence is CASSEQGANDTQYF. CDR3 in DNA: TGTGCCAGCAGTGAACAGGGGGCAAATGATACGCAGTATTTT.

Judged by abundance, this clonotype is medium-sized. The rearrangement uses TRBV30 and TRBJ1-5; D remains ambiguous. Per germline, CDR1 GTSNPN and CDR2 SVGIG (reference sequence). The V end was cut by 2 bases, the J end by 4 bases, with 15 bases between. This CDR3 region has 15 residues. In DNA, the CDR3 is TGTGCCTGGAGTCCCTTCGGGAGCCCAAATCAGCCCCAGCATTTT. This translates into CAWSPFGSPNQPQHF.

This clonotype has a count of ten or more. This chain connects TRBV11-2 to TRBJ1-2; 11 bases line up with TRBD1. The CDR3 is 15 residues long. Per germline, CDR1 SGHAT and CDR2 FQNNGV. With 5 bases clipped from V and 4 bases from J, the junction kept 6 bases outside the gene matches. The CDR3 protein is CASSPGTGGTYGYTF. In DNA, the CDR3 is TGTGCCAGCAGCCCCGGGACAGGGGGGACCTATGGCTACACCTTC.

This clonotype has a count of ten or more. V usage is TRBV4-3 and J usage is TRBJ2-3; possibly TRBD2 for D (5 bases). CDR1 LGHNA and CDR2 YSLEER come from the germline V gene. The CDR3 is 13 residues long. V lost 5 bases and J 5 bases, leaving 11 bases between the germline ends. As DNA, the CDR3 is TGCGCCAGCAGCGGGTCCGCGGGAGATACGCAGTATTTT. Translated, it gives CASSGSAGDTQYF.

There are a few counts of this clonotype. The rearrangement uses TRBV28 and TRBJ2-5; D not certain. CDR3 size: 15 residues. CDR1 and CDR2 (germline): MDHEN, SYDVKM. The V end was cut by 2 bases, the J end by 3 bases, with 13 bases between. CDR3 loop: CASSLTSGQEETQYF. The CDR3 nucleotides read TGTGCCAGCAGTTTAACTTCCGGCCAGGAAGAGACCCAGTACTTC.

This clonotype was seen more than once but under ten times. The chain carries TRBV5-1 and TRBJ2-2, with 9 bases aligning to TRBD1. The CDR3 contains 16 residues. After removal of 2 bases from V and 3 bases from J, the junction contained 5 bases not matched to a gene. CDR1 is SGHRS and CDR2 is YFSETQ in the germline V gene. CDR3 sequence (DNA): TGCGCCAGCAGCTTAGGGGACAGGGTTGACACCGGGGAGCTGTTTTTT. Protein sequence: CASSLGDRVDTGELFF.

This clonotype appeared many times. The chain couples TRBV20-1 to TRBJ2-7; TRBD2 aligns across 13 bases. CDR1 and CDR2 from the germline V gene are DFQATT and SNEGSKA (reference sequence). This CDR3 is 14 amino acids long. Germline trimming cut 6 bases from V and 6 bases from J; bases unmatched to any gene: 8. The CDR3 is CSAQRTSGSTEQYF. CDR3 coding DNA: TGCAGTGCCCAGAGGACTAGCGGGAGCACCGAGCAGTACTTC.

Turning to this clonotype: A much larger clone differs from this one at a single base, so this may be a read error. J is TRBJ2-7 and V is TRBV3-1; D is ambiguous. The CDR3 is made up of 14 amino acids. Germline lookup yields CDR1 LGHDT and CDR2 YNNKEL (reference sequence). CDR3 residues: CVSSQARPSYEQYF. CDR3 sequence (DNA): TGTGTCAGCAGCCAAGCTCGACCCTCCTACGAGCAGTACTTC.

This clonotype was detected ten times or more. The DNA for the CDR3 is TGTGCCAGCAACTCAGGGATCGATACGCAGTATTTT. This gives the protein CASNSGIDTQYF. This chain links TRBV6-2 or TRBV6-3 with TRBJ2-3; tentative D call: TRBD1 (5 bases). CDR3 length: 12 amino acids. CDR1 MNHEY and CDR2 SVGEGT come from the germline V gene. V was clipped by 7 bases and J by 6 bases, with 11 bases between them.

There are many counts of this clonotype. This chain joins TRBV7-2 and TRBJ2-3; D is possibly TRBD1 (6 bases). Germline V CDR1 and CDR2: SGHTA, FQGNSA. This CDR3 has 14 residues. Between the trimmed V and J ends, which lost 4 bases and 8 bases, there was a span of 16 bases. CDR3 loop: CASSSGQNGGTQYF. DNA for the CDR3: TGTGCCAGCAGCTCAGGACAGAATGGGGGTACGCAGTATTTT.

This clonotype was observed many times. J is TRBJ2-1 and V is TRBV11-2, with D possibly being TRBD2 (5 bases). V lost 1 base and J lost 2, with 9 bases in between. The V gene's germline CDR1 is SGHAT and CDR2 FQNNGV. This CDR3 has 15 residues. The CDR3 DNA reads as TGTGCCAGCAGCTTAGCGTCGGGAACCTACAATGAGCAGTTCTTC. Amino acid sequence: CASSLASGTYNEQFF.

This clonotype was detected ten times or more. The CDR3 region is CASTGWERITDTQYF. The CDR3 bases are TGTGCCAGCACGGGCTGGGAGAGGATCACAGATACGCAGTATTTT. The chain employs TRBV2 and TRBJ2-3, with D possibly matching TRBD2 (5 bases). The CDR3 has 15 residues. V was clipped by 7 bases and J by 2 bases, with 16 bases between them. CDR1 SNHLY and CDR2 FYNNEI come from the germline V gene.

Of note for this clonotype: A much more abundant neighbour one base away suggests this may be a read error. This chain joins TRBV7-3 and TRBJ1-1; D unclear. The CDR3 is 13 amino acids. Germline V gene data show CDR1 as SGHTA and CDR2 as FQGTGA. The CDR3: CASSSKADTEASF. CDR3 in DNA: TGTGCCAGCAGCTCCAAAGCAGACACTGAAGCTTCCTTT.

This clonotype was recorded only once. The rearrangement joins TRBV5-4 to TRBJ2-5, with D unclear. Trimming left V 0 bases short and J 5 bases short, with 14 bases between. Germline V gene sequence: CDR1 SGHNT, CDR2 YYREEE (reference sequence). The length of the CDR3 is 15 residues. CDR3 protein: CASSLVGRFDETQYF. The CDR3 bases are TGTGCCAGCAGCTTGGTAGGCAGGTTTGACGAGACCCAGTACTTC.